The clone carrying this T cell receptor (beta chain) was picked up many times. Its antigen is still unknown. The sample originates from a study of blood T cells in healthy people across ages. Whole-study context: Roughly one uniquely barcoded beta molecule per two T cells was captured. Overall study results and limits: Correlation between TCR beta diversity and naive T cell percentage was strong.

The CDR3 is 11 residues long. From germline, CDR1 is ENHRY and CDR2 SYGVKD. V was pared by 2 bases and J by 4 bases, with 3 bases between. For the second PCR, which ran for about 7 to 11 cycles, a sample-barcoded 5' primer and a J-beta primer mix were used. TCRdb reanalysed the 5' RACE reads using MiXCR and keeps one entry per CDR3 protein. The sample lists some 890,000 distinct CDR3 sequences, under 35% occurring once. The same specimen was also included in a second study, on T cells of mothers and their children. From that report: The study obtained over 9 million TCR beta CDR3 reads per mother and around 3 million per child. TCR recombination output is shaped by thymic selection similarly in related and unrelated pairs.

The specimen sequenced was blood. The chain uses TRBV10-3 and TRBJ2-7; D is unresolved. This receptor was taken from a middle-aged woman in good health. The CDR3: CAISEKYEQYF. The DNA for the CDR3 is TGTGCCATCAGTGAGAAGTACGAGCAGTACTTC.